This T cell receptor beta chain was captured by sequencing in a study of T cells in localized non-small cell lung cancer. General study results and limits: Compared with tumor, uninvolved adjacent lung displayed greater T cell clonality, ranking highest overall. One tumor region alone was sequenced, and heterogeneity therefore remains possible. Adjacent lung held a median roughly 60 of the top 100 tumor clones. A higher density of T cells in blood coincided with extended overall survival.

This CDR3 contains 11 residues. Germline-derived CDR1 and CDR2 are MNHEY and SVGAGI. V gave up 6 bases and J gave up 4 bases, with 6 bases separating them. The table came from immunoSEQ multiplex PCR; TCRdb's copy has only in-frame clones and leaves some out. The data show several thousand clones, 89% seen once. A note on this clone: Its antigen is undetermined.

Sequencing was performed on peripheral blood, taken before any cancer treatment. This receptor was taken from a female donor at least 60 years old with stage II squamous cell lung carcinoma. The genes are TRBV6-5 and TRBJ1-2, with D hard to call. The CDR3 spells CASSPTYGYTF. The CDR3 DNA sequence: TGTGCCAGCAGCCCGACCTATGGCTACACCTTC.